The sequence of this T cell receptor (beta chain) was determined in a study of shared clonotypes between healthy human individuals. Study-wide findings and caveats: Researchers sampled only blood; tissue repertoires likely differ.

The table came from immunoSEQ multiplex PCR; TCRdb's copy has only in-frame clones and leaves some out. The data contain under 600,000 clones, 75% to 80% of them seen just once; the ten biggest clones take up 9.5% to 15%. Notes on this clone: What it binds is not known.

Trimming left V 6 bases short and J 6 bases short, with 14 bases between. Per the germline V gene, CDR1 is LNHDA and CDR2 is SQIVND (reference sequence). CDR3 length: 13 amino acids. All the donors were Caucasian adults who lived in Nashville, Tennessee. The sample consisted of PBMCs. The V and J genes are TRBV19 and TRBJ1-2, with D maybe TRBD1 (5 bases). The clonotype originates from a woman aged 35 to 49 in good health. Some clones in this sample may be carry-over from other donors' samples. CDR3 residues: CASRVSGTDGYTF. The CDR3 region has the DNA TGTGCCAGTAGGGTGTCTGGGACTGATGGCTACACCTTC.